This TCR beta chain emerged from a study of regulatory T cells in long-lasting Graves disease (dated by TCRdb to the early 2020s). Some background on the complete study: Antithyroid drugs had been taken for less than 3 months by newly diagnosed Graves' disease patients. TCR sequencing covered some 13 persistent and roughly 20 newly diagnosed Graves' disease patients, some 33 samples in total. The study took place in China and was registered as a clinical trial. Persistent Graves' disease patients were compared with newly diagnosed Graves' disease patients by peripheral blood TCR sequencing and RNA sequencing. Broad study findings and their caveats: Patients with persistent disease shared more public clonotypes (fewer than 3,000) than newly diagnosed patients did (966). The small sample size was acknowledged by the authors as a limitation that may reduce accuracy. Preferential use of TRBV28, TRBJ1-2 and TRBJ2-5 was observed in persistent disease, whereas TRBV20-1 and TRBJ2-1 were favored in newly diagnosed disease. Compared with newly diagnosed patients, patients with persistent Graves' disease had lower TCR Shannon entropy and fewer highly expanded clones, which suggests clonal expansion. Only the TCR beta chain was sequenced and analyzed. Peripheral blood alone was examined, since thyroid tissue, which constituted the primary lesion, could not be accessed.

This clonotype was seen repeatedly, ten times or more. This clone's antigen is unknown. No base quality values were provided; no much bigger clone lies one nucleotide off. The method was multiplex PCR. Sequencing used an Illumina HiSeq 4000. CDR3 regions were amplified by Arm-PCR with iRepertoire HTBI primers to construct TCR beta libraries. PCR products were gel purified before sequencing. Processing in the source paper ran as follows. Across samples, around 58 TRBV and 14 TRBJ segments were identified and used for gene usage analysis of CDR3 amino acid clonotypes. COPE and FqMerger were used to merge the filtered high-quality paired reads into contigs. BLAST was used to align contigs to the IMGT TRBV, TRBD and TRBJ reference genes, and CDR3 was defined following IMGT. Highly expanded clones were defined as clonotypes with a frequency above 0.1%. Shannon entropy was used to measure repertoire diversity, and the Gini coefficient was used to measure V-J evenness. A clonotype was considered public if more than one individual shared it. The raw public data were reprocessed by TCRdb itself: fastp quality trimming at Q25, MiXCR clonotype calling, in-frame beta chains only. Each entry is one CDR3 protein sequence, shown with its most common DNA and genes. The V and J calls here are based on TCRdb, not the publication. Recorded for this sample are a few hundred thousand distinct CDR3 sequences; roughly a sixth of them occurred a single time. Of the sample, around 27% falls within the top ten clones.

Reading from cysteine to phenylalanine, the CDR3 counts 14 amino acids. Left in the record is the CDR3 DNA by itself, 42 bases read in frame from the first base. The germline V gene encodes CDR1 MGHRA and CDR2 YSYEKL. Trimming costs V 1 base and J 7 bases, and their ends lie 14 bases apart. The time point label on this specimen signifies: newly diagnosed GD, antithyroid drugs for less than 3 months. For both TCR sequencing and RNA sequencing, RNA was extracted from PBMCs using TRIzol. The diagnosis of Graves' disease was made according to American Thyroid Association guidelines. Patients for the study were recruited at an endocrinology department in Xi'an, China. Each patient gave about 9.1 milliliters of peripheral blood, collected in an EDTA anticoagulant tube. PBMCs were isolated by Ficoll Paque Plus density gradient separation without further T cell sorting. An Agilent 2100 Bioanalyzer and agarose gel were used to check RNA quality, and a NanoDrop 2000 was used to measure RNA concentration.

The sample was also linked to a second study, of T cells in Graves' hyperthyroidism and ophthalmopathy. As that second paper reports: Stable Graves' hyperthyroidism was defined as no progression to ophthalmopathy during 18 months of follow-up. Hyperthyroidism patients were newly diagnosed, had a disease duration of under 2 months, and were aged 18 to 65 years. Any patient with an uncontrolled infection, another autoimmune disease, pregnancy or lactation was excluded. Diagnoses relied on clinical symptoms, serum thyroxine and TRAb, thyroid ultrasound and orbital computed tomography. For the first round of RT-PCR on the TCR CDR3, the HTBI primer set was used together with the Qiagen OneStep RT-PCR kit. Blood samples also contained most of the expanded thyroid clonotypes (frequency above 0.001), which suggests that blood repertoires may reflect thyroid immune responses. A model built on a 13 V-J signature distinguished ophthalmopathy from stable hyperthyroidism, reaching 85% to 90% sensitivity and approximately 83% specificity in cross-validation and 80%/75% in testing. During validation, the model predicted progression to ophthalmopathy a median of about 6.3 months ahead of onset, with around 71% sensitivity and 72.22% specificity. To identify TCR V-J signatures that set the groups apart, the researchers used a discovery cohort of 100 patients, made up of some 41 with Graves' ophthalmopathy and around 58 with stable Graves' hyperthyroidism. Prospective prediction of ophthalmopathy was tested in an independent validation cohort of 18 to 20 hyperthyroidism patients and 15 to 17 patients who later progressed to ophthalmopathy. The 100 discovery patients were randomly split 7:3 into training and test sets. In addition, the study compared T-cell repertoires in thyroid tissue and in blood from roughly 6 Graves' hyperthyroidism patients. After blood sampling, hyperthyroidism patients were treated with methimazole at a starting dose of 30 mg daily, and ophthalmopathy patients were treated with high-dose intravenous methylprednisolone. Libraries were constructed in a second round of multiplex PCR, after which size selection and purification were carried out. Paired-end sequencing of the libraries was performed with 100 bp reads on an Illumina HiSeq2000. SOAPnuke was used to process the raw data, with reads discarded if the reads contained adapters or uncalled bases, had a mean Phred below 15, or lacked an exact constant-primer or identifier match. High-quality paired reads were merged using COPE v1.2.5, and each unique nucleotide sequence was defined as a clonotype. Clonotypes were aligned to IMGT TRBV, TRBD and TRBJ reference segments using MiTCR v1.1. Only V-J combinations with frequency above 0.0001, covering 99% to 99.2% of repertoires, were analysed. The TCS score was defined as F50 (clonal expansion) divided by E x V (chaos), with BLOSUM62-based TCRdist calculated between CDR3 peptides within each V-J. Welch's t-statistics and random forest reduced around 520 V-J features to about 12, which were used in a naive Bayes classifier (R e1071). No statistical method was used to fix the sample size in advance, and group allocation was not hidden from the investigators. The paper describes TCR Vbeta CDR3 sequencing of around 140 peripheral blood samples, made up of roughly 40 ophthalmopathy patients, roughly 72 hyperthyroidism patients and 17 progressor patients.

The TCR sequence derives from a man aged 35-49 years with Graves disease. Donor details come from another sample of the same person, matched by shared clones. The specimen comprised peripheral blood mononuclear cells (PBMCs), sampled at new diagnosis, from a patient treated with antithyroid drugs. The rearranged segments are TRBV4-1 and TRBJ2-7; there is no confident call for the D gene. The bases are TGCGCCAGCAGCCAAGTTATTGGGATCGGGGAGCAGTACTTC. The encoded protein is CASSQVIGIGEQYF.